This T cell receptor beta chain was documented in a study of T cell responses to AZD1222 COVID-19 vaccine. After removal of 5 bases from V and 4 bases from J, the junction contained 6 bases not matched to a gene. The CDR3 extends over 14 amino acids. CDR1 is MNHEY, CDR2 SVGAGI, per germline. Clones were read by immunoSEQ multiplex PCR, and TCRdb kept only the in-frame ones, dropping some. The data contain roughly 80,000 clones, 90% of them singletons. Sample: peripheral blood, taken 28 days after the second AZD1222 dose. The gene calls are TRBV6-5 and TRBJ2-7, with TRBD2 identical over 9 bases. The source of this sequence is an adult who received the AZD1222 COVID-19 vaccine. The CDR3 DNA reads as TGTGCCAGCAGTAGACTAGCGGAAAGTTACGAGCAGTACTTC. Protein product: CASSRLAESYEQYF.